This TCR beta chain was observed in a study of blood T cells in healthy people across ages. The authors ran a second PCR of about 7 to 12 cycles using a sample-barcoded 5' primer and a J-beta primer mix. Researchers report that a template-switch adaptor with 12 random nucleotides tagged each cDNA molecule. TCRdb reanalysed the 5' RACE reads using MiXCR and keeps one entry per CDR3 protein. The table includes some 900,000 distinct CDR3 sequences, 48% detected once. The sample providers were healthy Caucasian people from Russia, aged about 6 to 95. The length of the CDR3 is 13 residues. CDR1 SNHLY and CDR2 FYNNEI come from the germline V gene. Trimming removed 6 bases from V and 9 bases from J, with 15 bases in between.

The chain joins TRBV2 to TRBJ2-1, with TRBD1 as a possible D gene (5 bases). The sequencing input was blood. The clonotype was recovered from a young man in good health. For the CDR3, the DNA is TGTGCCAGCAGGGCGCCAGGGAACGGTGAGCAGTTCTTC. Encoded protein: CASRAPGNGEQFF.